This TCR beta chain was sequenced in a study of identifying expanded T cells in peripheral blood (dated by TCRdb to about 2019). A note on the overall study: Four technical replicates, made by sequencing separate aliquots from the same pool of genomic DNA, were compared pairwise.

General conclusions and limits of the study: The beta-binomial model significantly reduced the number of clones called differentially abundant and the false-positive rate across all healthy-donor time intervals. The binomial model flagged around 1.2 differentially abundant clones between technical replicates, compared with about 16.4 over about two weeks and 19 to 20 over around four weeks. Variance in clone template counts between approximately 2-week samples significantly increased with total template count across all healthy donors. The authors expected that over much longer intervals, such as months to years, biological variance in healthy repertoires might increase even further.

In its sample, this clone was seen once. What this receptor recognizes is not known. Base qualities are not provided; no much larger clone lies one nucleotide away. The immunoSEQ Assay, which relies on bias-controlled multiplex PCR amplification of genomic DNA, was used to profile TCRbeta CDR3 regions. For the original study's pipeline: The absolute abundance of each unique TCRbeta CDR3 region was quantified after sequences were collapsed and filtered. Two models were used to test differential abundance: a binomial model (Fisher-equivalent) and a beta-binomial model that adds time-dependent variance fitted from healthy donors. Clones with fewer than 5 combined templates were removed, and differential abundance was called for clones with a Benjamini-Hochberg FDR below 0.01. Using the form v = (b*log(k)+a)^2, the beta-binomial variance was modeled as a function of the total template count across the two samples. Here the immuneACCESS table is served through TCRdb, limited to in-frame sequences with V and J called. Missing clones are a known gap in these copies; in checked studies unresolved V genes cover under half, and the rest lacks a known reason. The V and J calls and the clone size are those of that table, but D and trimming were determined from the DNA. The sample profile shows around 130,000 clones; approximately 86% of them were found once. The ten largest clonotypes hold about 8% of the sample.

No immune events such as infections were documented for the healthy donors during the collection period. Time-dependent variance in a beta-binomial model of T-cell clone differential abundance was calibrated using healthy-donor blood repertoires as a training cohort. The training cohort comprised some 10 healthy donors, 3 female and 7 male. Donor ages ranged from 29 to 64 years, with an average of 43 years. Whole blood was collected from each healthy donor at three time points spaced approximately 13 days apart and obtained from a commercial supplier. For immunosequencing, genomic DNA was extracted from unsorted whole blood. Clipping removes 4 bases from V and 6 bases from J, with 4 as the unmatched junction base count. Per the germline V gene, SQVTM is the CDR1 and ANQGSEA is the CDR2. The CDR3 has 12 amino acids, counting the end cysteine and phenylalanine. Of the read, only the CDR3 DNA is kept; its 36 bases are in frame from base 1.

The sample taken for sequencing was blood. The chain employs TRBV29-1 and TRBJ1-2, and 8 bases in between align with TRBD1. The TCR was taken from a person aged 18 to 75 in good health. The CDR3: CSVAQGQDGYTF. Here is the DNA: TGCAGCGTTGCTCAGGGACAGGATGGCTACACCTTC.